This T cell receptor beta chain was identified in a study of blood T cell repertoires in COVID-19. Study overall: Sample material is recorded as cDNA or gDNA derived from T cells, B-cell-depleted T cells, or PBMCs.

Looked up from germline, CDR1 is MNHEY and CDR2 is SVGAGI. Trimming cost V 0 bases and J 2 bases, with 8 bases left between them. The CDR3 is made up of 14 amino acids. Repertoires were generated with immunoSEQ multiplex PCR, while TCRdb's copy carries only in-frame clones and drops some. The data show 150,000 to 200,000 clones, with roughly 86% seen just once and 1.5% to 2% held by the top ten. The clonotype originates from a woman between 50 and 59 years old with acute or convalescent COVID-19. The sequenced sample was peripheral blood. This sequence joins TRBV6-5 and TRBJ2-7, with D unresolved. The CDR3 sequence: CASSYSPVAYEQYF. The CDR3 DNA is TGTGCCAGCAGTTACTCGCCGGTAGCCTACGAGCAGTACTTC.